The TCR beta chain under discussion was sequenced for a study of CD8+ T cells in alopecia areata listed by TCRdb under 2018. For the wider study: In both human patients and the C3H/HeJ mouse model, the study applied high-throughput TCRbeta sequencing to look at T cell clonal expansion in alopecia areata. In humans, TCRbeta sequencing was performed on scalp tissue and on sorted CD4+ and CD8+ peripheral blood T cells from healthy controls and from patients with patchy or totalis/universalis alopecia areata. Clonality in the scalp was compared among normal scalp (n=4), patchy alopecia areata scalp (n=8), and alopecia totalis/universalis scalp (n=8). RNA was obtained with the PAXgene miRNA kit for fixed scalp, the miRNeasy kit for PBMCs, and the RNeasy kit for mouse skin. TCRbeta CDR3 regions were amplified by immunoSEQ multiplex PCR with 35 Vbeta forward and 13 Jbeta reverse primers. Beyond this particular receptor, the publication reports: Compared with normal scalp, lesional scalp, particularly in alopecia totalis/universalis, had higher clonality and more expanded CD8+ clones, which suggests antigenic drive. Shared TCR sequences between patients were less evident than in mice, which may be partly attributable to HLA diversity in the patient population. Resident alphabeta T cells in normal human skin are also sequenced, complicating scalp TCR repertoire analysis, unlike mouse skin dominated by gammadelta T cells.

The library was obtained by the immunoSEQ multiplex PCR assay. For TCR sequencing, RNA was extracted from every sample and reverse transcribed into cDNA to serve as template. First-strand cDNA was synthesized using SuperScript III with a 2:1 mix of oligo-dT and random hexamers. A synthetic immune receptor repertoire was used to measure amplification bias, and any remaining bias was corrected computationally. From the authors' description of their analysis: Raw reads were preprocessed to remove errors, and CDR3 was defined according to IMGT conventions as the region from the conserved cysteine to phenylalanine. To get clonality, Shannon entropy was normalized by log2 of the number of productive unique TCRs and the result was subtracted from 1. CD4 or CD8 identity of scalp clones was inferred by cross-referencing scalp TCRbeta sequences with sorted blood CD4 and CD8 repertoires. Sourced from immuneACCESS, this table was stored by TCRdb with only in-frame sequences that have V and J called. A share of the clones is absent; for the studies checked, an unresolved V gene accounts for under half, and the remainder has no known explanation. From that table come the V and J calls and clone size; the DNA was used to work out D and trimming. Here the sample has some 20,000 clones; approximately 59% occur a single time. The ten largest clones capture less than 5.5% of the sample.

For 5 or 6 biomarker-study patients, CD4+ cells were further sorted into CD25+CD127- cells. Lesional scalp punch biopsies and peripheral blood were obtained from alopecia areata patients. PBMCs were isolated by density centrifugation and stained for CD3, CD4 and CD8, after which CD4+ and CD8+ T cells were sorted on a FACSAria. As part of a multicenter biomarker study, untreated alopecia areata patients were recruited. The V end loses 2 bases and the J end loses 5 bases, and a stretch of 7 bases separates them. The CDR3 numbers 13 residues from cysteine through phenylalanine. Only the CDR3 portion is preserved as DNA: 39 bases, with reading frame beginning at the first base. Per the germline V gene (reference sequence), MNHNY is the CDR1 and SVGAGI is the CDR2. About this clone: Its binding antigen is unknown. Base qualities were left out, and no much larger clone turns up one base away.

The chain was built from TRBV6-6 and TRBJ2-1, with the D segment identity uncertain. This receptor was taken from a human donor with alopecia areata. Sequenced: CD4+ Tregs sorted from blood. The bases read TGTGCCAGCAGTTACCTGAATGACAATGAGCAGTTCTTC. This codes for CASSYLNDNEQFF.